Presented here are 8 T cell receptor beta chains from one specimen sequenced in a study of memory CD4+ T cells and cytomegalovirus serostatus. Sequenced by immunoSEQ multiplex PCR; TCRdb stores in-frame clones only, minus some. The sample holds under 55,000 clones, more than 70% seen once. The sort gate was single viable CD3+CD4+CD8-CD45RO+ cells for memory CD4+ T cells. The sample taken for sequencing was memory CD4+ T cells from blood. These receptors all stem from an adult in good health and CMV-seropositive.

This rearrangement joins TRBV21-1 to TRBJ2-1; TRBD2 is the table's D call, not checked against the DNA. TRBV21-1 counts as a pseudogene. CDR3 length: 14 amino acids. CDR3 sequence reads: CAIATPSSYNEQFF. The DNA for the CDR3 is TGTGCTATCGCGACCCCTAGCTCCTACAATGAGCAGTTCTTC.

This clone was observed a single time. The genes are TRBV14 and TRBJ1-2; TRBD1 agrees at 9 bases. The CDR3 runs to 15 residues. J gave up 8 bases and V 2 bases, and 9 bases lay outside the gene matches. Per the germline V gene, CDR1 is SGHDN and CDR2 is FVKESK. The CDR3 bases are TGTGCCAGCAGCCAATTAGGACAGGGGCGCCGAGGCTACACCTTC. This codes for CASSQLGQGRRGYTF.

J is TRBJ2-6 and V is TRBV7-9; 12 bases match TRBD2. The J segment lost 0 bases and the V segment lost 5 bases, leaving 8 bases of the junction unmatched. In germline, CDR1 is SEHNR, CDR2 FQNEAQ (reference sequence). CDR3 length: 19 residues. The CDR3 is CASSLFPSGRASGANVLTF. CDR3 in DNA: TGTGCCAGCAGCCTGTTCCCTAGCGGGAGGGCCTCTGGGGCCAACGTCCTGACTTTC.

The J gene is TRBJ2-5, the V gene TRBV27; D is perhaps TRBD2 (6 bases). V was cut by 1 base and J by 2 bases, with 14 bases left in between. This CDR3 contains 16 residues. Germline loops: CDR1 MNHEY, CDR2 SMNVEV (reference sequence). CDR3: CASSLLASDLQETQYF. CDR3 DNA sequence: TGTGCCAGCAGTTTATTGGCTAGCGACCTACAAGAGACCCAGTACTTC.

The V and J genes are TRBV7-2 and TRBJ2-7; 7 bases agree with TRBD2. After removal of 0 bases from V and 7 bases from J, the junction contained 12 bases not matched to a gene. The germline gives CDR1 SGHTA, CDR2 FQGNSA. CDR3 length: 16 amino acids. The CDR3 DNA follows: TGTGCCAGCAGCTTAGCGGGGGGGGACTCCAGATGGGAGCAGTACTTC. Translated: CASSLAGGDSRWEQYF.

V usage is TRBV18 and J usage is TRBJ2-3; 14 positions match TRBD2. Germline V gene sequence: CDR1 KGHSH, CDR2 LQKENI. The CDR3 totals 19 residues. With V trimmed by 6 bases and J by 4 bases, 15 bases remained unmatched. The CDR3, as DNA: TGTGCCAGCTCCCTTAACTCCGGGACTAGCGGGAGTACGGCAGATACGCAGTATTTT. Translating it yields CASSLNSGTSGSTADTQYF. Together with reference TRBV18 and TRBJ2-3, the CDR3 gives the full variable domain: NAGVMQNPRHLVRRRGQEARLRCSPMKGHSHVYWYRQLPEEGLKFMVYLQKENIIDESGMPKERFSAEFPKEGPSILRIQQVVRGDSAAYFCASSLNSGTSGSTADTQYFGPGTRLTVL.

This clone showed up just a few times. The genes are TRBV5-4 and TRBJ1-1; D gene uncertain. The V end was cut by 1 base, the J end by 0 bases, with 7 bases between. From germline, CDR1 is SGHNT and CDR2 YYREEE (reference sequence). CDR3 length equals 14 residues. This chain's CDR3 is CASSLRGVNTEAFF. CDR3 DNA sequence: TGTGCCAGCAGCTTGCGAGGAGTGAACACTGAAGCTTTCTTT.

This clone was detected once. The CDR3 coding sequence is TGTGCCAGCAGCCCGACAGGGGTTCGGGGCTACACCTTC. Its protein product is CASSPTGVRGYTF. This chain uses TRBV7-2 with TRBJ1-2, with 8 bases matching TRBD1. In germline, CDR1 is SGHTA, CDR2 FQGNSA. The CDR3 covers 13 residues. V shed 5 bases, J shed 8 bases, and the junction held 7 bases outside the gene matches.